The clone carrying this TCR beta chain was detected ten times or more. Its antigen is still unknown. This CDR3 is 15 amino acids long. V lost 6 bases and J 1 base, leaving 16 bases between the germline ends. Germline CDR1 and CDR2: MNHEY and SVGEGT. RNA transcripts yielded amplified TCR beta CDR3 regions. TCR CDR3 regions were first amplified by RT-PCR with HTBI primers. From the multiplex PCR reads, TCRdb called clonotypes with MiXCR, one entry per CDR3 protein. The sample shows roughly 720,000 distinct CDR3 sequences, roughly a sixth of them seen only once. No ophthalmopathy progression within 18 months constituted stable Graves' hyperthyroidism. A patient was excluded if there was uncontrolled infection, other autoimmune disease, pregnancy or lactation. The sample comes from a study of T cells in Graves' hyperthyroidism and ophthalmopathy. Study-level points and caveats: Most clonotypes expanded in the thyroid (above 0.001) were also present in blood. By a 13 V-J model, ophthalmopathy was set apart from stable hyperthyroidism.

Input material: blood. This TCR was recovered from a man aged 50 to 59 with Graves' hyperthyroidism. The genes are TRBV6-2 or TRBV6-3 and TRBJ2-7, with D hard to call. CDR3 sequence: CASSRSVIPSYEQYF. In nucleotides, the CDR3 is TGTGCCAGCAGCCGATCAGTGATACCGTCCTACGAGCAGTACTTC.